These 30 T cell receptor beta chains were sequenced from one sample in a study of blood T cell repertoires in COVID-19. This table comes from immunoSEQ multiplex PCR, and its TCRdb copy is limited to in-frame clones, with some not included. The sample includes some 98,000 clones, less than 85% of them seen just once. The sequenced sample was peripheral blood. Source of these receptors: a man aged 65 to 85 with active or convalescent COVID-19.

The J gene is TRBJ1-1, the V gene TRBV6-5; 8 positions match TRBD1. The CDR3 runs to 15 residues. Germline V gene sequence: CDR1 MNHEY, CDR2 SVGAGI. The V and J ends lost 2 bases and 0 bases, in that order; junction bases with no gene match: 2. Written as DNA, the CDR3 is TGTGCCAGCAGTTACCCAGGGGGCGTGAACACTGAAGCTTTCTTT. Translated, it gives CASSYPGGVNTEAFF.

The chain carries TRBV19 and TRBJ2-7, with 7 bases that match TRBD2. This CDR3 has 16 amino acids. Germline V gives CDR1 LNHDA, CDR2 SQIVND (reference sequence). The trim removed 5 bases at V and 0 bases at J, leaving 10 bases unmatched. The CDR3, as DNA: TGTGCCAGTAGTGCCAGACTAGCTCAAAGCTCCTACGAGCAGTACTTC. It encodes CASSARLAQSSYEQYF. Supplemented by reference TRBV19 and TRBJ2-7, the full variable domain reads DGGITQSPKYLFRKEGQNVTLSCEQNLNHDAMYWYRQDPGQGLRLIYYSQIVNDFQKGDIAEGYSVSREKKESFPLTVTSAQKNPTAFYLCASSARLAQSSYEQYFGPGTRLTVT.

This clone showed up just once. V gene TRBV9 combines with J gene TRBJ2-1; D is perhaps TRBD1 (6 bases). This CDR3 comprises 14 residues. CDR1 is SGDLS, CDR2 YYNGEE, per germline. Trimming shortened V by 0 bases and J by 5 bases, and 9 bases separated the two germline ends. The CDR3 coding sequence is TGTGCCAGCAGCGTAGCCGGACAGAACAATGAGCAGTTCTTC. Its protein product is CASSVAGQNNEQFF.

CDR3 in DNA: TGTGCCAGCAGTTATAACCCCCGTTCAGTATCGTTTTTT. It is translated as CASSYNPRSVSFF. The genes are TRBV12-3 or TRBV12-4 and TRBJ1-4; D not resolved. This CDR3 comprises 13 residues. With 4 bases removed from V and 16 bases from J, the gap between germline ends came to 19 bases.

The chain joins TRBV6-5 to TRBJ1-5, with 7 bases aligning to TRBD1. Germline CDR1 reads MNHEY; CDR2 reads SVGAGI. The CDR3 is 15 residues long. The ends lost 4 bases at V and 2 bases at J; junction bases unmatched: 5. CDR3 sequence: CASSSQGLGNQPQHF. In DNA form, the CDR3 reads TGTGCCAGCAGTTCACAGGGGCTGGGCAATCAGCCCCAGCATTTT.

The chain is built from TRBV30 and TRBJ2-1, with D unresolved. This CDR3 contains 14 residues. Trimming removed 2 bases at V and 7 bases at J, with 15 bases between. Germline CDR1 and CDR2: GTSNPN and SVGIG (reference sequence). The CDR3 sequence: CAWSPRWVRNEQFF. The CDR3, as DNA: TGTGCCTGGAGTCCCCGGTGGGTCAGGAATGAGCAGTTCTTC.

This chain joins TRBV4-3 and TRBJ2-2; maybe TRBD2 (5 bases). The germline V gene encodes CDR1 LGHNA and CDR2 YSLEER. The V end was cut by 1 base, the J end by 7 bases, with 13 bases between. The CDR3 has 15 amino acids. CDR3 in DNA: TGCGCCAGCAGCCAAGGAAATCGAGGAGGCGGGGAGCTGTTTTTT. Its protein is CASSQGNRGGGELFF.

The chain has TRBV6-1 and TRBJ2-3, with TRBD2 matching over 8 bases. Per germline, CDR1 MNHNS and CDR2 SASEGT. The CDR3 length is 15 residues. V lost 7 bases, J lost 5 bases, and 11 bases stayed unmatched. The CDR3 nucleotides are TGTGCCAGCACCCTACTAGCGGTCAGTCGAGATACGCAGTATTTT. This gives the protein CASTLLAVSRDTQYF.

The chain employs TRBV10-3 and TRBJ2-1, with D unresolved. CDR1 and CDR2 from the germline V gene are ENHRY and SYGVKD. The CDR3 has 12 amino acids. Trimming removed 3 bases at V and 6 bases at J, with 6 bases between. The DNA of the CDR3 is TGTGCCATCAGTGAATATAGCAATGAGCAGTTCTTC. Translating it yields CAISEYSNEQFF.

The genes are TRBV18 and TRBJ2-2; the D gene is possibly TRBD2 (5 bases). This CDR3 comprises 15 residues. The germline gives CDR1 KGHSH, CDR2 LQKENI. Trimming took off 0 bases at V and 1 base at J, with 6 bases between the two ends. The CDR3 here is CASSPPAGNTGELFF. CDR3 DNA sequence: TGTGCCAGCTCACCACCGGCGGGGAACACCGGGGAGCTGTTTTTT.

The V gene is TRBV10-2, the J gene TRBJ1-2; no reliable D call. The V gene's germline CDR1 is WSHSY and CDR2 SAAADI. The CDR3 length is 13 residues. V lost 2 bases and J lost 2, with 6 bases in between. DNA of the CDR3: TGCGCCAGCAGTGAGCCAGTGAACTATGGCTACACCTTC. This codes for CASSEPVNYGYTF.

V is TRBV27 and J is TRBJ1-4; 10 bases are shared with TRBD1. Germline values: CDR1 MNHEY, CDR2 SMNVEV (reference sequence). J was trimmed by 3 bases and V by 3 bases; bases with no gene match: 1. This CDR3 is built from 15 residues. The chain's CDR3 is CASSLGQGPNEKLFF. The CDR3 DNA reads TGTGCCAGCAGTTTGGGACAGGGGCCTAATGAAAAACTGTTTTTT.

The chain employs TRBV4-2 and TRBJ1-4; TRBD1 agrees at 8 bases. V shed 0 bases, J shed 7 bases, and the junction held 4 bases outside the gene matches. CDR1 is LGHNA, CDR2 YNFKEQ, per germline. The CDR3 has 15 residues. The CDR3 protein is CASSQDSDRVEKLFF. DNA of the CDR3: TGTGCCAGCAGCCAAGACTCGGACAGGGTTGAAAAACTGTTTTTT.

V usage is TRBV25-1 and J usage is TRBJ1-6; no firm D call. Per germline, CDR1 MGHDK and CDR2 SYGVNS. This CDR3 region has 15 residues. The V and J ends lost 6 bases and 1 base respectively, with 10 bases between them. Here the CDR3 reads CASRREASYNSPLHF. The CDR3 coding sequence is TGTGCCAGCAGGAGGGAGGCGTCCTATAATTCACCCCTCCACTTT.

This clone was counted between two and nine times. The J gene is TRBJ2-7, the V gene TRBV6-6; 10 bases align to TRBD2. CDR3 size: 13 residues. Germline V CDR1 and CDR2: MNHNY, SVGAGI (reference sequence). Unmatched junction bases numbered 7, after V lost 7 bases and J lost 7 bases. The CDR3 spells CASTPAGGREQYF. The CDR3, as DNA: TGTGCCAGCACCCCAGCGGGGGGGCGAGAGCAGTACTTC.

V usage is TRBV19 and J usage is TRBJ2-6, with TRBD1 matching 7 bases. CDR1 is LNHDA, CDR2 SQIVND, per germline (reference sequence). The CDR3 spans 14 residues. The V and J ends lost 6 bases and 2 bases, in that order; junction bases with no gene match: 1. The CDR3 nucleotides read TGTGCCAGTAGAACAGGGGCTGGGGCCAACGTCCTGACTTTC. Protein sequence: CASRTGAGANVLTF. Looking up the rest from reference TRBV19 and TRBJ2-6 gives the full variable domain: DGGITQSPKYLFRKEGQNVTLSCEQNLNHDAMYWYRQDPGQGLRLIYYSQIVNDFQKGDIAEGYSVSREKKESFPLTVTSAQKNPTAFYLCASRTGAGANVLTFGAGSRLTVL.

The rearrangement joins TRBV9 to TRBJ1-3; D is unclear. Germline loops: CDR1 SGDLS, CDR2 YYNGEE. Deletions cut 0 bases from V and 4 bases from J, with 8 bases between. The CDR3 covers 14 residues. The CDR3 is CASSVVPAGNTIYF. The DNA of the CDR3 is TGTGCCAGCAGCGTAGTTCCAGCGGGAAACACCATATATTTT.

The table lists this clone with a few counts. The chain links TRBV30 to TRBJ1-5; no clear D. Looked up from germline, CDR1 is GTSNPN and CDR2 is SVGIG (reference sequence). The V and J ends lost 2 bases and 11 bases respectively, with 22 bases between them. The CDR3 runs to 15 residues. The CDR3 region is CAWSPKALGKEAQHF. The CDR3 DNA reads as TGTGCCTGGAGTCCAAAGGCCCTAGGGAAGGAGGCCCAGCATTTT.

The chain joins TRBV6-5 to TRBJ2-2; D possibly corresponds to TRBD2 (5 bases). V was shortened by 10 bases and J by 3 bases, with 18 bases between the two germline ends. This CDR3 comprises 15 residues. Germline CDR1 MNHEY, CDR2 SVGAGI. The CDR3 protein is CATDLGRGYTGELFF. CDR3 in DNA: TGTGCCACCGACTTAGGTCGAGGGTACACCGGGGAGCTGTTTTTT.

This clone was counted only a few times. The chain employs TRBV24-1 and TRBJ1-1; weak D call: TRBD1 (5 bases). The CDR3 is made up of 14 amino acids. The V gene's germline CDR1 is KGHDR and CDR2 SFDVKD. The ends were cut back, 10 bases at V and 0 bases at J, with 14 bases in the middle. The CDR3 DNA sequence: TGTGCCACTCCGGGGGGACTAATGAACACTGAAGCTTTCTTT. As protein: CATPGGLMNTEAFF.

This clone was seen only once. This sequence joins TRBV18 and TRBJ2-3; TRBD2 matches 10 bases. The V gene end was trimmed by 5 bases and the J gene end by 3 bases; junction bases not matched to a gene: 8. Germline CDR1 reads KGHSH; CDR2 reads LQKENI. The CDR3 is 16 residues long. DNA of the CDR3: TGTGCCAGCTCAATCATAAGCGGGGGGGCGACAGATACGCAGTATTTT. This sequence encodes CASSIISGGATDTQYF. Variable domain in full (rest from reference TRBV18 and TRBJ2-3): NAGVMQNPRHLVRRRGQEARLRCSPMKGHSHVYWYRQLPEEGLKFMVYLQKENIIDESGMPKERFSAEFPKEGPSILRIQQVVRGDSAAYFCASSIISGGATDTQYFGPGTRLTVL.

The chain is built from TRBV28 and TRBJ1-6; 7 nucleotides line up with TRBD1. Trimming at V came to 6 bases and at J to 8 bases, leaving 10 bases not matched to a gene. Germline CDR1 MDHEN, CDR2 SYDVKM. The CDR3 contains 15 residues. The CDR3 sequence: CASSPPGQFYSPLHF. Written as DNA, the CDR3 is TGTGCCAGCAGCCCCCCGGGACAGTTCTATTCACCCCTCCACTTT.

This clone has ten or more counts. The genes are TRBV4-1 and TRBJ2-1, with D unresolved. This CDR3 is built from 16 residues. The V gene lost 1 base and the J gene lost 6 bases, with 16 bases spanning the gap. Germline-derived CDR1 and CDR2 are MGHRA and YSYEKL. CDR3 bases: TGCGCCAGCAGCCAAGTCGACATTATGGTCTTCAATGAGCAGTTCTTC. Encoded protein: CASSQVDIMVFNEQFF.

The CDR3 here is CASSLVGGREQYF. CDR3 sequence (DNA): TGTGCCAGCAGCTTAGTGGGGGGTCGGGAGCAGTACTTC. The gene calls are TRBV7-8 and TRBJ2-7; D perhaps matches TRBD2 (6 bases). V lost 1 base, J lost 7 bases, and 11 bases lay in between. CDR3 length: 13 residues. Germline CDR1 SGHVS, CDR2 FQNEAQ.

V and J are TRBV27 and TRBJ2-5; 7 bases line up with TRBD1. The CDR3 length is 16 residues. Germline V lookup: CDR1 MNHEY, CDR2 SMNVEV (reference sequence). V shed 5 bases and J 4 bases; nucleotides not matched to a gene: 13. The CDR3 sequence: CASSASTGIVGETQYF. The CDR3 DNA reads as TGTGCCAGCAGTGCCTCGACAGGGATTGTAGGAGAGACCCAGTACTTC.

V usage is TRBV7-3 and J usage is TRBJ2-7, with D tentatively TRBD2 (6 bases). The CDR3 is 12 residues long. V dropped 5 bases and J dropped 7 bases, with 12 bases sitting between them. CDR1 and CDR2 (germline): SGHTA, FQGTGA. CDR3 sequence: CASSHPGGEQYF. CDR3 DNA sequence: TGTGCCAGCAGCCATCCCGGGGGTGAGCAGTACTTC.

The V gene is TRBV5-5, the J gene TRBJ1-1; possibly TRBD1 for D (5 bases). The CDR3 covers 17 residues. V was clipped by 4 bases and J by 4 bases, with 23 bases between them. Germline CDR1 SGHKS, CDR2 YYEKEE (reference sequence). CDR3 coding DNA: TGTGCCAGCAGCAACCATGCCCCCCCTGACAGTAGCACTGAAGCTTTCTTT. Protein: CASSNHAPPDSSTEAFF.

This clone was recorded once. As DNA, the CDR3 is TGTGCCAGCATCCTGGGGCCCAAACAGGGACGAGGGTATAATTCACCCCTCCACTTT. This translates into CASILGPKQGRGYNSPLHF. V is TRBV28 and J is TRBJ1-6, with D possibly matching TRBD1 (6 bases). Germline V lookup: CDR1 MDHEN, CDR2 SYDVKM. With 7 bases removed from V and 4 bases from J, the gap between germline ends came to 26 bases. The CDR3 runs to 19 residues.

The rearrangement uses TRBV2 and TRBJ2-5, with TRBD1 identical over 7 bases. This CDR3 spans 14 amino acids. V gave up 7 bases and J gave up 4 bases; unmatched junction bases: 9. Germline V CDR1 and CDR2: SNHLY, FYNNEI. CDR3 in DNA: TGTGCCAGCATCGGACAGGCCTTACGAGAGACCCAGTACTTC. Translated: CASIGQALRETQYF.

The chain uses TRBV5-1 and TRBJ2-5; 9 bases fit TRBD1. V dropped 7 bases and J dropped 6; count of bases not matched to a gene: 10. CDR3 length equals 14 residues. Per germline, CDR1 SGHRS and CDR2 YFSETQ. The CDR3 sequence: CASEAGTGSKTQYF. CDR3 in DNA: TGCGCCAGCGAGGCGGGGACAGGGTCAAAGACCCAGTACTTC.